The text below deals with one T cell receptor beta chain. The antigen is undetermined. The data are from a study of T cell responses to AZD1222 COVID-19 vaccine. Study-wide results and caveats: Nearly half of unique spike-specific TCRs reportedly avoided B.1.351 and B.1.1.7 mutated regions. Possibly, clonal diversity was underestimated; donors were largely white British and included more females.

The germline V and J ends were trimmed by 2 bases and 7 bases, with 6 bases remaining between them. This CDR3 has 13 amino acids. Sequencing was performed with immunoSEQ multiplex PCR; in TCRdb, only in-frame clones are kept and a portion is missing. Of fewer than 110,000 clones in the sample, about 92% were seen once. The chain has TRBV12-3 or TRBV12-4 and TRBJ1-6; unclear D gene. Specimen: peripheral blood, collected on day 0 of AZD1222 vaccination. This clonotype was obtained from an adult in good health. This CDR3 reads CASSLRQNSPLHF. In DNA, the CDR3 is TGTGCCAGCAGTTTAAGGCAGAATTCACCCCTCCACTTT.